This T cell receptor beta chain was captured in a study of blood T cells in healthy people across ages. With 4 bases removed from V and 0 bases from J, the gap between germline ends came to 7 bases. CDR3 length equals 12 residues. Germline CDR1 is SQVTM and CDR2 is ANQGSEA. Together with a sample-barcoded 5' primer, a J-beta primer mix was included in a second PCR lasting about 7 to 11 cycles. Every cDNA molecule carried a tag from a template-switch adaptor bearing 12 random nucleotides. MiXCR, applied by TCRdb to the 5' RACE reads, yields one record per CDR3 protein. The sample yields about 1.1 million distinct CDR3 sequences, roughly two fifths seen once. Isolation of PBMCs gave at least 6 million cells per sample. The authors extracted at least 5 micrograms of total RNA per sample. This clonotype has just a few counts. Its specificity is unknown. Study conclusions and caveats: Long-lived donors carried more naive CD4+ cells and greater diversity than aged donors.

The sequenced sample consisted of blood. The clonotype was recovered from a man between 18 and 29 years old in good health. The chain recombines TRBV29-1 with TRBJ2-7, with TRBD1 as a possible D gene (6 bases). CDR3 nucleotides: TGCAGCGTTGGACAGGTCTCCTACGAGCAGTACTTC. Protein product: CSVGQVSYEQYF.